These 7 T cell receptor beta chains came from one sample sequenced in a study of cytotoxic CD8 clonotypes in ibrutinib-treated CLL. Only in-frame clones appear in the TCRdb table, and some are missing; sequencing was by immunoSEQ multiplex PCR. Of about 310,000 clones listed, more than 65% are singletons. The sample was PBMCs, taken before ibrutinib treatment. These receptors were taken from a human donor with chronic lymphocytic leukemia.

This chain connects TRBV9 to TRBJ1-2; D might be TRBD1 (5 bases). From germline, CDR1 is SGDLS and CDR2 YYNGEE. V lost 4 bases and J 4 bases, leaving 11 bases between the germline ends. The CDR3 has 13 amino acids. The CDR3 loop reads CASSPGTGYGYTF. Here the CDR3 DNA reads TGTGCCAGCAGCCCCGGGACGGGCTATGGCTACACCTTC.

The chain is built from TRBV5-5 and TRBJ2-7; weak D call: TRBD1 (7 bases). Trimming stripped 3 bases from V and 3 bases from J, with 10 bases between. Germline loops: CDR1 SGHKS, CDR2 YYEKEE (reference sequence). The CDR3 consists of 13 residues. The CDR3 reads CASSWRDSYEQYF. The CDR3 DNA follows: TGTGCCAGCAGCTGGAGGGACAGCTACGAGCAGTACTTC.

This CDR3 reads CASSLVISSSTDTQYF. The CDR3 DNA is TGTGCCAGCAGCTTAGTGATTTCTTCTAGCACAGATACGCAGTATTTT. The chain employs TRBV7-2 and TRBJ2-3; D ambiguous. This CDR3 has 16 amino acids. Between the trimmed V and J ends, which lost 1 base and 0 bases, there was a span of 11 bases. Germline-derived CDR1 and CDR2 are SGHTA and FQGNSA.

The rearrangement links TRBV4-2 to TRBJ2-7, with 8 bases fitting TRBD2. The length of the CDR3 is 16 residues. The germline V gene encodes CDR1 LGHNA and CDR2 YNFKEQ. The V gene end was trimmed by 0 bases and the J gene end by 5 bases; junction bases not matched to a gene: 9. The CDR3 reads CASSQDSGAGGDEQYF. The CDR3 DNA reads as TGTGCCAGCAGCCAAGATAGCGGGGCGGGAGGCGACGAGCAGTACTTC.

The chain carries TRBV2 and TRBJ2-5; 13 bases are shared with TRBD2. The V segment lost 5 bases and the J segment 5 bases; nucleotides outside the gene matches: 5. The CDR3 extends over 15 amino acids. Germline V lookup: CDR1 SNHLY, CDR2 FYNNEI. The CDR3 bases are TGTGCCAGCAGTCCGGGACTAGCGGGAACGGAGACCCAGTACTTC. Translation gives CASSPGLAGTETQYF.

The chain carries TRBV7-9 and TRBJ1-4; tentative D call: TRBD1 (6 bases). Trimming removed 4 bases at V and 7 bases at J, with 16 bases between. The CDR3 runs to 15 residues. Germline V gene data show CDR1 as SEHNR and CDR2 as FQNEAQ (reference sequence). The CDR3 DNA reads TGTGCCAGCAGCTCCGCCGGGACAAGGGGTGAAAAACTGTTTTTT. It specifies CASSSAGTRGEKLFF.

This rearrangement joins TRBV28 to TRBJ2-7; perhaps TRBD1 as D (6 bases). The CDR3 loop spans 17 amino acids. V was shortened by 4 bases and J by 1 base, with 20 bases between the two germline ends. Germline CDR1 MDHEN, CDR2 SYDVKM. CDR3 amino acids: CASSSPSRRGASYEQYF. The CDR3 region has the DNA TGTGCCAGCAGTTCCCCCTCTCGCAGGGGCGCATCCTACGAGCAGTACTTC.